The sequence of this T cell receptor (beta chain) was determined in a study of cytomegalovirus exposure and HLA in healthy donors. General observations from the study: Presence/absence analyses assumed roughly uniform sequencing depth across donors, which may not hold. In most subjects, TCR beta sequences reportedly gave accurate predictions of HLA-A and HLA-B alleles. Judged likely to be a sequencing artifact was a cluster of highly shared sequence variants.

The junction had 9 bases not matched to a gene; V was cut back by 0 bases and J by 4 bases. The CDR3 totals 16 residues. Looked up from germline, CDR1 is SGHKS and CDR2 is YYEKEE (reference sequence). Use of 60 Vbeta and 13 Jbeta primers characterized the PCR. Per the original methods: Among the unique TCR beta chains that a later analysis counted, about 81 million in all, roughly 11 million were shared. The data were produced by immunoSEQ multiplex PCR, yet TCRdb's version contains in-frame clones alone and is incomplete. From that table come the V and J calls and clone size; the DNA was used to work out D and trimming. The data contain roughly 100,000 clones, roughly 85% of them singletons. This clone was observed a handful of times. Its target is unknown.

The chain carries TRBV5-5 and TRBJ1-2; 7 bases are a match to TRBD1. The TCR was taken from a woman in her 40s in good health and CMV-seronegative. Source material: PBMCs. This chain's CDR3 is CASSLGFTQGTYGYTF. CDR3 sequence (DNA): TGTGCCAGCAGCTTGGGATTCACACAGGGGACCTATGGCTACACCTTC.